This paragraph reports one TCR beta chain. Additional DNA sequences in this sample encode the identical CDR3. These data belong to a study of technical replicates of blood from a handful of donors. Trimming took off 0 bases at V and 4 bases at J, with 5 bases between the two ends. The CDR3 covers 12 residues. Germline assignment: CDR1 SGHNT and CDR2 YYREEE (reference sequence). The table came from immunoSEQ multiplex PCR; TCRdb's copy has only in-frame clones and leaves some out. The sample has fewer than 80,000 clones, around 92% seen once. The TCR originated in a human donor in good health. Some clones in this sample may be carry-over from other donors' samples. Sequenced sample: PBMCs. This sequence joins TRBV5-4 and TRBJ2-7; D might be TRBD1 (5 bases). CDR3 sequence: CASSLDRYEQYF. CDR3 nucleotides: TGTGCCAGCAGCTTGGACAGGTACGAGCAGTACTTC.